These 6 T cell receptor beta chains were all obtained from the same sample, sequenced in a study of T-cell memory formation after mild COVID-19. Each CDR3 protein gets one entry after TCRdb re-called the 5' RACE reads with MiXCR. The table has 250,000 to 300,000 distinct CDR3 sequences, roughly 16% seen once. Sequencing was carried out using PBMCs or a T cell subset sorted from them (not recorded which). The receptors come from a man between 18 and 29 years old who had mild COVID-19 (a few samples of this study predate the infection). Cell type and time point are not known.

The chain links TRBV9 to TRBJ2-3; D is unclear. Trimming removed 0 bases at V and 5 bases at J, with 4 bases between. The CDR3 consists of 12 residues. The germline V gene has CDR1 SGDLS and CDR2 YYNGEE. The CDR3 loop is CASSVDGDTQYF. The DNA of the CDR3 is TGTGCCAGCAGCGTAGACGGAGATACGCAGTATTTT.

This rearrangement joins TRBV11-2 to TRBJ2-7; D ambiguous. This CDR3 is built from 13 residues. From germline, CDR1 is SGHAT and CDR2 FQNNGV. Trimming pared 2 bases from V and 0 bases from J, leaving 5 bases between. Here the CDR3 reads CASSLRDSYEQYV. The CDR3 DNA follows: TGTGCCAGCAGCTTAAGGGACTCCTACGAGCAGTACGTC.

This clonotype was seen only a few times. The rearrangement links TRBV29-1 to TRBJ1-3, with TRBD1 as a possible D gene (5 bases). The CDR3 extends over 15 amino acids. V shed 7 bases and J shed 4 bases, with 20 bases lying between them. Germline loops: CDR1 SQVTM, CDR2 ANQGSEA. CDR3 loop: CSALTVLGLGNTIYF. The DNA of the CDR3 is TGCAGCGCATTGACAGTCTTGGGGCTGGGAAACACCATATATTTT.

The sample holds a few counts of this clonotype. The chain couples TRBV6-6 to TRBJ2-1, with TRBD1 identical over 9 bases. Germline trimming cut 3 bases from V and 12 bases from J; bases unmatched to any gene: 6. The germline V gene encodes CDR1 MNHNY and CDR2 SVGAGI (reference sequence). The CDR3 loop spans 13 amino acids. The CDR3 reads CASSYSGTGRQFF. DNA of the CDR3: TGTGCCAGCAGTTATTCGGGGACAGGGCGGCAGTTCTTC.

In its sample, this clonotype was seen many times. The rearrangement joins TRBV7-3 to TRBJ2-1, with 8 bases that match TRBD2. V gave up 2 bases and J gave up 7 bases; unmatched junction bases: 7. The germline V gene encodes CDR1 SGHTA and CDR2 FQGTGA. The CDR3 sequence is 15 residues long. The CDR3 sequence is CASSLYGGAGNEQFF. The CDR3 DNA sequence: TGTGCCAGCAGCTTATACGGGGGGGCAGGGAATGAGCAGTTCTTC. Drawing the rest from reference TRBV7-3 and TRBJ2-1, the complete variable domain is GAGVSQTPSNKVTEKGKYVELRCDPISGHTALYWYRQSLGQGPEFLIYFQGTGAADDSGLPNDRFFAVRPEGSVSTLKIQRTERGDSAVYLCASSLYGGAGNEQFFGPGTRLTVL.

Ten or more counts support this clonotype. J is TRBJ2-7 and V is TRBV6-6, with 8 bases matching TRBD1. With V trimmed by 0 bases and J by 7 bases, 14 bases remained unmatched. From germline, CDR1 is MNHNY and CDR2 SVGAGI (reference sequence). The CDR3 runs 17 residues. In DNA form, the CDR3 reads TGTGCCAGCAGTTACTCGTATGGGACAGGCCCTTTTGGGGAGCAGTACTTC. Residues: CASSYSYGTGPFGEQYF.